The 28 T cell receptor beta chains below all came from one sample that was sequenced in a study of shared clonotypes between healthy human individuals. Measured with immunoSEQ multiplex PCR; TCRdb has only the in-frame clones, and not every one. The sample comprises hundreds of thousands of clones, about 80% of which are singletons, and around 11% rests with the top ten. Sequencing was done on a sample of PBMCs. These receptors came from a middle-aged woman in good health. Some clones in this sample may be carry-over from other donors' samples.

The chain employs TRBV18 and TRBJ2-1; 15 bases line up with TRBD2. In germline, CDR1 is KGHSH, CDR2 LQKENI. The V gene end was trimmed by 0 bases and the J gene end by 8 bases; junction bases not matched to a gene: 5. The CDR3 contains 17 residues. CDR3 amino acids: CASSPPRGTSGRYEQFF. CDR3 in DNA: TGTGCCAGCTCACCACCGAGGGGGACTAGCGGGAGGTATGAGCAGTTCTTC.

For this clone: A far larger clone differs by one base, so this is likely a read error. The sample carries other DNA sequences with the same CDR3. The chain recombines TRBV5-1 with TRBJ1-1; unclear D gene. Per germline, CDR1 SGHRS and CDR2 YFSETQ. The CDR3 has 11 residues. In DNA, the CDR3 is TGCGCCAGCAGCCTTGACACCGAAGCTTTCTTT. Residues: CASSLDTEAFF.

The chain couples TRBV7-9 to TRBJ1-3, with D tentatively TRBD1 (6 bases). Trimming took off 1 base at V and 2 bases at J, with 9 bases between the two ends. Germline assignment: CDR1 SEHNR and CDR2 FQNEAQ (reference sequence). CDR3 length equals 15 residues. The CDR3 protein is CASSLGGGAGNTIYF. CDR3 coding DNA: TGTGCCAGCAGCTTAGGCGGGGGCGCTGGAAACACCATATATTTT. Filled out from reference TRBV7-9 and TRBJ1-3, the complete variable domain reads DTGVSQNPRHKITKRGQNVTFRCDPISEHNRLYWYRQTLGQGPEFLTYFQNEAQLEKSRLLSDRFSAERPKGSFSTLEIQRTEQGDSAMYLCASSLGGGAGNTIYFGEGSWLTVV.

The gene calls are TRBV6-1 and TRBJ2-1, with D tentatively TRBD2 (6 bases). Germline assignment: CDR1 MNHNS and CDR2 SASEGT. V lost 3 bases and J 0 bases, leaving 9 bases between the germline ends. The CDR3 spans 15 residues. CDR3 protein: CASSDMRGSYNEQFF. CDR3 bases: TGTGCCAGCAGTGATATGCGGGGCTCCTACAATGAGCAGTTCTTC.

V and J are TRBV5-6 and TRBJ2-1, with 7 positions matching TRBD1. The trim removed 2 bases at V and 0 bases at J, leaving 5 bases unmatched. The CDR3 has 16 amino acids. CDR1 is SGHDT and CDR2 is YYEEEE in the germline V gene. CDR3 sequence reads: CASSLFPGGSYNEQFF. In DNA form, the CDR3 reads TGTGCCAGCAGCTTATTTCCAGGGGGCTCCTACAATGAGCAGTTCTTC.

This chain links TRBV28 with TRBJ2-2; 10 nucleotides match TRBD2. Germline V lookup: CDR1 MDHEN, CDR2 SYDVKM. There are 15 residues in the CDR3. The junction had 4 bases not matched to a gene; V was cut back by 4 bases and J by 5 bases. The CDR3 loop reads CASSSSGRRTGELFF. The DNA for the CDR3 is TGTGCCAGCAGTTCTAGCGGGAGAAGGACCGGGGAGCTGTTTTTT.

The J gene is TRBJ2-3, the V gene TRBV18; tentatively, D is TRBD1 (5 bases). CDR1 and CDR2 (germline): KGHSH, LQKENI. The CDR3 is made up of 14 amino acids. Trimming took 5 bases from V and 2 from J, leaving 11 bases between them. In DNA, the CDR3 is TGTGCCAGCTCATACCAGGGCCCCACAGATACGCAGTATTTT. It translates to CASSYQGPTDTQYF. The full variable domain, in which reference TRBV18 and TRBJ2-3 provide the parts outside the CDR3, is NAGVMQNPRHLVRRRGQEARLRCSPMKGHSHVYWYRQLPEEGLKFMVYLQKENIIDESGMPKERFSAEFPKEGPSILRIQQVVRGDSAAYFCASSYQGPTDTQYFGPGTRLTVL.

The chain recombines TRBV19 with TRBJ2-6; D unclear. Trimming pared 5 bases from V and 1 base from J, leaving 9 bases between. CDR3 size: 15 residues. Germline CDR1 reads LNHDA; CDR2 reads SQIVND (reference sequence). CDR3 sequence: CASSSLGSGANVLTF. The CDR3 DNA sequence: TGTGCCAGTAGTTCTTTGGGATCTGGGGCCAACGTCCTGACTTTC.

The rearrangement uses TRBV5-1 and TRBJ2-2, with 7 bases identical to TRBD2. The CDR3 contains 15 residues. The J segment lost 3 bases and the V segment lost 0 bases, leaving 2 bases of the junction unmatched. In germline, CDR1 is SGHRS, CDR2 YFSETQ. CDR3 protein: CASSLGLADTGELFF. The CDR3 bases are TGCGCCAGCAGCTTGGGACTAGCAGACACCGGGGAGCTGTTTTTT.

The V gene is TRBV28, the J gene TRBJ2-7; 8 positions match TRBD1. V trimming: 5 bases; J trimming: 4 bases; junction bases outside the gene matches: 10. Germline CDR1 reads MDHEN; CDR2 reads SYDVKM. The CDR3 totals 15 residues. The CDR3 reads CASSRPGTGPYEQYF. The CDR3 coding sequence is TGTGCCAGCAGTCGCCCTGGGACAGGCCCGTACGAGCAGTACTTC.

The chain links TRBV18 to TRBJ2-5; 9 bases map to TRBD2. The CDR3 covers 16 residues. Germline values: CDR1 KGHSH, CDR2 LQKENI. The junction had 7 bases not matched to a gene; V was cut back by 0 bases and J by 5 bases. The CDR3 loop reads CASSPPAGGPVETQYF. The DNA for the CDR3 is TGTGCCAGCTCACCACCGGCGGGAGGGCCGGTGGAGACCCAGTACTTC.

The chain's CDR3 is CATSKQELGTEAFF. In nucleotides, the CDR3 is TGTGCCACCAGCAAACAGGAATTGGGCACTGAAGCTTTCTTT. The V and J genes are TRBV15 and TRBJ1-1; D might be TRBD1 (5 bases). Germline-derived CDR1 and CDR2 are LNHNV and YYDKDF (reference sequence). Trimming removed 4 bases from V and 4 bases from J, with 13 bases in between. The CDR3 contains 14 residues. Variable domain in full (rest from reference TRBV15 and TRBJ1-1): DAMVIQNPRYQVTQFGKPVTLSCSQTLNHNVMYWYQQKSSQAPKLLFHYYDKDFNNEADTPDNFQSRRPNTSFCFLDIRSPGLGDTAMYLCATSKQELGTEAFFGQGTRLTVV.

This sequence joins TRBV2 and TRBJ2-5; TRBD2 agrees at 10 bases. V dropped 8 bases and J dropped 2; count of bases not matched to a gene: 2. The CDR3 is made up of 13 amino acids. The germline V gene encodes CDR1 SNHLY and CDR2 FYNNEI. The CDR3 region is CASRAGGQETQYF. Written as DNA, the CDR3 is TGTGCCAGCCGAGCGGGAGGGCAAGAGACCCAGTACTTC.

The gene calls are TRBV5-6 and TRBJ2-5; D might be TRBD1 (6 bases). Germline CDR1 SGHDT, CDR2 YYEEEE. This CDR3 is 16 amino acids long. Trimming shortened V by 0 bases and J by 2 bases, and 14 bases separated the two germline ends. The CDR3 DNA reads TGTGCCAGCAGCTTGGTTGAATGGGACACTCAAGAGACCCAGTACTTC. It yields the protein CASSLVEWDTQETQYF.

Details on this clone: With a far larger clone one base away, a read error is the likely cause. The genes are TRBV9 and TRBJ1-1, with D maybe TRBD1 (5 bases). The CDR3 spans 13 residues. Per the germline V gene, CDR1 is SGDLS and CDR2 is YYNGEE. V was trimmed by 7 bases and J by 0 bases, leaving 10 bases between them. The chain's CDR3 is CASGKGMNTEAFF. DNA for the CDR3: TGTGCCAGCGGCAAGGGGATGAACACTGAAGCTTTCTTT.

There are many counts of this clone. This rearrangement joins TRBV29-1 to TRBJ2-7, with 8 bases identical to TRBD2. This CDR3 has 13 amino acids. Germline trimming cut 4 bases from V and 4 bases from J; bases unmatched to any gene: 6. CDR1 and CDR2 (germline): SQVTM, ANQGSEA. Written as DNA, the CDR3 is TGCAGCGTTGTACTTGCGGGAGGATACGAGCAGTACTTC. Translating gives CSVVLAGGYEQYF.

The rearrangement links TRBV5-4 to TRBJ2-5; D is possibly TRBD1 or TRBD2 (5 bases each). Germline CDR1 reads SGHNT; CDR2 reads YYREEE (reference sequence). This CDR3 spans 16 amino acids. V gave up 4 bases and J gave up 2 bases, with 18 bases separating them. CDR3 residues: CASSIPSGTKQETQYF. DNA of the CDR3: TGTGCCAGCAGCATTCCGTCCGGGACCAAACAAGAGACCCAGTACTTC.

This chain links TRBV5-1 with TRBJ2-7; D gene ambiguous. The V and J ends lost 2 bases and 0 bases respectively, with 12 bases between them. CDR3 size: 15 residues. Looked up from germline, CDR1 is SGHRS and CDR2 is YFSETQ. The CDR3 DNA is TGCGCCAGCAGCTTAGGTCACTCAAACTCCTACGAGCAGTACTTC. Translation gives CASSLGHSNSYEQYF.

The genes are TRBV5-1 and TRBJ1-2, with a weak D call TRBD1 (5 bases). With 1 base removed from V and 8 bases from J, the gap between germline ends came to 12 bases. CDR1 and CDR2 (germline): SGHRS, YFSETQ. This CDR3 is 13 amino acids long. As DNA, the CDR3 is TGCGCCAGCAGCTTGCTCGGACAAGGAGGCTACACCTTC. Its protein is CASSLLGQGGYTF. Drawing the rest from reference TRBV5-1 and TRBJ1-2, the complete variable domain is KAGVTQTPRYLIKTRGQQVTLSCSPISGHRSVSWYQQTPGQGLQFLFEYFSETQRNKGNFPGRFSGRQFSNSRSEMNVSTLELGDSALYLCASSLLGQGGYTFGSGTRLTVV.

This chain links TRBV19 with TRBJ1-1, with D maybe TRBD1 (6 bases). V gave up 3 bases and J gave up 0 bases, with 14 bases separating them. Germline V lookup: CDR1 LNHDA, CDR2 SQIVND (reference sequence). This CDR3 has 16 amino acids. The DNA of the CDR3 is TGTGCCAGTAGTATTAGGGGGGCCAGGGTGAACACTGAAGCTTTCTTT. Translation gives CASSIRGARVNTEAFF.

The rearrangement joins TRBV30 to TRBJ2-7; D remains ambiguous. CDR1 and CDR2 (germline): GTSNPN, SVGIG (reference sequence). V was trimmed by 0 bases and J by 6 bases, leaving 12 bases between them. This CDR3 spans 13 amino acids. CDR3: CAWSVRRKGEQYF. In DNA form, the CDR3 reads TGTGCCTGGAGTGTACGTAGAAAGGGCGAGCAGTACTTC.

The rearrangement uses TRBV9 and TRBJ2-5, with TRBD1 matching over 8 bases. Germline V lookup: CDR1 SGDLS, CDR2 YYNGEE. V dropped 0 bases and J dropped 0; count of bases not matched to a gene: 4. This CDR3 has 16 amino acids. The DNA of the CDR3 is TGTGCCAGCAGCGTAGGTACAGGGGGAAACCAAGAGACCCAGTACTTC. Translation: CASSVGTGGNQETQYF.

The genes are TRBV7-9 and TRBJ2-3, with D tentatively TRBD1 or TRBD2 (5 bases each). Germline V gives CDR1 SEHNR, CDR2 FQNEAQ (reference sequence). The length of the CDR3 is 14 residues. V lost 6 bases, J lost 1 base, and 11 bases lay in between. CDR3 residues: CASSTRDGTDTQYF. The CDR3, as DNA: TGTGCCAGCAGTACTAGGGACGGCACAGATACGCAGTATTTT.

This clone was picked up a small number of times. The chain has TRBV7-6 and TRBJ1-1; D is undetermined. V lost 2 bases, J lost 1 base, and 5 bases lay in between. CDR3 length equals 13 residues. Germline loops: CDR1 SGHVS, CDR2 FNYEAQ. DNA of the CDR3: TGTGCCAGCAGCTTAAGGACGAACACTGAAGCTTTCTTT. Translation: CASSLRTNTEAFF.

The V call is TRBV18, the J call TRBJ2-7, with TRBD1 matching 10 bases. With 3 bases clipped from V and 4 bases from J, the junction kept 3 bases outside the gene matches. CDR3 length equals 14 residues. Germline V gene lookup returns CDR1 KGHSH and CDR2 LQKENI. DNA for the CDR3: TGTGCCAGCTCACCGACAGGGGGCTCTTACGAGCAGTACTTC. Translation gives CASSPTGGSYEQYF. Variable domain in full (rest from reference TRBV18 and TRBJ2-7): NAGVMQNPRHLVRRRGQEARLRCSPMKGHSHVYWYRQLPEEGLKFMVYLQKENIIDESGMPKERFSAEFPKEGPSILRIQQVVRGDSAAYFCASSPTGGSYEQYFGPGTRLTVT.

CDR3 in amino acids: CASSSPTSGRDEQYF. The CDR3 region has the DNA TGTGCCAGCAGCTCCCCGACTAGCGGCAGGGACGAGCAGTACTTC. The chain links TRBV5-4 to TRBJ2-7; TRBD2 matches 9 bases. This CDR3 has 15 residues. V lost 3 bases to trimming and J lost 5 bases; unmatched junction nucleotides: 9. From germline, CDR1 is SGHNT and CDR2 YYREEE (reference sequence). Supplemented by reference TRBV5-4 and TRBJ2-7, the full variable domain reads ETGVTQSPTHLIKTRGQQVTLRCSSQSGHNTVSWYQQALGQGPQFIFQYYREEENGRGNFPPRFSGLQFPNYSSELNVNALELDDSALYLCASSSPTSGRDEQYFGPGTRLTVT.

Points on this clone: The same CDR3 also results from other DNA sequences found in this sample. The rearrangement links TRBV2 to TRBJ1-5; tentative D call: TRBD1 (5 bases). The CDR3 is 14 amino acids. Germline CDR1 and CDR2: SNHLY and FYNNEI. Trimming removed 3 bases from V and 0 bases from J, with 6 bases in between. Here the CDR3 reads CASSEGRSNQPQHF. The CDR3 region has the DNA TGTGCCAGCAGTGAGGGGCGTAGCAATCAGCCCCAGCATTTT.

The chain uses TRBV27 and TRBJ2-3; D possibly corresponds to TRBD2 (5 bases). The V and J ends lost 4 bases and 2 bases respectively, with 10 bases between them. The CDR3 has 14 residues. Per the germline V gene, CDR1 is MNHEY and CDR2 is SMNVEV (reference sequence). The CDR3 DNA is TGTGCCAGCAGTTACCTAGCAGTCACAGATACGCAGTATTTT. Translation gives CASSYLAVTDTQYF.